This TCR beta chain was sequenced in a study of T cells expressing NK-cell markers. This CDR3 contains 15 residues. Germline CDR1 SGHVS, CDR2 FQNEAQ. TCRdb reanalyzed the 5' RACE reads and collapses them to one entry per CDR3 protein, without DNA. In total, the table holds 500,000 to 700,000 distinct CDR3 sequences. This TCR derives from a man aged 18 to 30 in good health. J is TRBJ2-3 and V is TRBV7-8; checking the TCRdb D call of TRBD2 is not possible without DNA. Specimen: blood T cells: a sorted CD56 or NKG2C T cell subset, CD4+ or CD8+ T cells, or bulk PBMC T cells (not recorded which). CDR3: CASSPRSGHTDTQYF. Variable domain in full (rest from reference TRBV7-8 and TRBJ2-3): GAGVSQSPRYKVAKRGQDVALRCDPISGHVSLFWYQQALGQGPEFLTYFQNEAQLDKSGLPSDRFFAERPEGSVSTLKIQRTQQEDSAVYLCASSPRSGHTDTQYFGPGTRLTVL.